The T cell receptor (beta chain) described here comes from a study of Ad26.COV2.S vaccination and SARS-CoV-2 variants. Background on the study: Recipients of Ad26.COV2.S got it intramuscularly, once or twice 56 days apart.

Broader study findings: Researchers cautioned that TCR breadth and depth analyses may have underestimated total T cell responses.

Using immunoSEQ multiplex PCR, the repertoire was profiled, and TCRdb retains in-frame clones only, with some absent. The data hold about 280,000 clones, with approximately 87% observed a single time. Trimming shortened V by 2 bases and J by 4 bases, and 12 bases separated the two germline ends. The V gene's germline CDR1 is SGHDT and CDR2 YYEEEE. This CDR3 has 14 amino acids. Treatment given: roughly 20 received Ad26.COV2.S at low or high dose, single or two shots; 5 received placebo; per-sample allocation not given. Collection of the samples took place on day 63 after the first injection of vaccine or placebo. In Boston, an adult donor aged 18-55 years took part. An Ad26 vector was used to express Wuhan-strain SARS-CoV-2 spike as the vaccine. Of note for this clone: Antigen unknown.

This rearrangement joins TRBV5-6 to TRBJ1-2; the D is unclear. The receptor was derived from a person aged 18-65 years who received the Ad26.COV2.S COVID-19 vaccine or a placebo. Sequencing was performed on peripheral blood, taken in a trial of Ad26.COV2.S vaccine versus placebo. Written as DNA, the CDR3 is TGTGCCAGCAGCTTTCGGGCGGGGATCTATGGCTACACCTTC. Amino acid sequence: CASSFRAGIYGYTF.